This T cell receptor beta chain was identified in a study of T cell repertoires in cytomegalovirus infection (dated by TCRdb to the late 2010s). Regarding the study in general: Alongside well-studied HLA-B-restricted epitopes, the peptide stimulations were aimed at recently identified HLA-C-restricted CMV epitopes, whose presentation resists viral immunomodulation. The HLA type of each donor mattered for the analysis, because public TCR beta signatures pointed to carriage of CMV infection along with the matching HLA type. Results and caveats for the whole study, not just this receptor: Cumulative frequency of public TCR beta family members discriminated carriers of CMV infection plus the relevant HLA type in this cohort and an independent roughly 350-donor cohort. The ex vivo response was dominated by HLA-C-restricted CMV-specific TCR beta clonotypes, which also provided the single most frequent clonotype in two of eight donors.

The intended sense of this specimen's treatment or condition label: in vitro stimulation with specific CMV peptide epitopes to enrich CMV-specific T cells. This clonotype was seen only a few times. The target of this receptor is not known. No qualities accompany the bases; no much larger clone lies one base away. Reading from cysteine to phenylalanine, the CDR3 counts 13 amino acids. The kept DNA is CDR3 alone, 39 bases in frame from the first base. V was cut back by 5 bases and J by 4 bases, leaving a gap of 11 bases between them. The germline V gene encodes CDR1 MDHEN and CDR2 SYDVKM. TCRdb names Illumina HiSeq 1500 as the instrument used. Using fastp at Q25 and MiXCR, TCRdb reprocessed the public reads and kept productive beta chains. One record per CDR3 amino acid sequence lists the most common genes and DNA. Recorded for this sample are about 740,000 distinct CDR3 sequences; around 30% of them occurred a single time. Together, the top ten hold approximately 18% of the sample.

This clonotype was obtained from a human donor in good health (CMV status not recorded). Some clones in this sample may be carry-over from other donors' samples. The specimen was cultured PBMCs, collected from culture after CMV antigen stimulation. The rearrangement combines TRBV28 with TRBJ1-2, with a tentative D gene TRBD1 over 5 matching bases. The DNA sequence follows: TGTGCCAGCAGTGTAGGGGCGACCTATGGCTACACCTTC. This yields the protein CASSVGATYGYTF.